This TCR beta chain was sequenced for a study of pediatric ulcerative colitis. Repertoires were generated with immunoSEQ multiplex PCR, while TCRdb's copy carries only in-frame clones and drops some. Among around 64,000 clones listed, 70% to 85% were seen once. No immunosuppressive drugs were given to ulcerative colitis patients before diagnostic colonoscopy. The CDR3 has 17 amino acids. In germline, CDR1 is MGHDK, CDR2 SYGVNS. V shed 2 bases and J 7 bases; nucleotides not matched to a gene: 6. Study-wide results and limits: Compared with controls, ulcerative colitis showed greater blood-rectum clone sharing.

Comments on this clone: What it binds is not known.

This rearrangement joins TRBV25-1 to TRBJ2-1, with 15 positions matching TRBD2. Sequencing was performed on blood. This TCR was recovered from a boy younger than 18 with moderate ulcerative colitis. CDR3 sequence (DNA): TGTGCCAGCAGTGAACGGACTAGCGGGGGGGCACATAATGAGCAGTTCTTC. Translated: CASSERTSGGAHNEQFF.